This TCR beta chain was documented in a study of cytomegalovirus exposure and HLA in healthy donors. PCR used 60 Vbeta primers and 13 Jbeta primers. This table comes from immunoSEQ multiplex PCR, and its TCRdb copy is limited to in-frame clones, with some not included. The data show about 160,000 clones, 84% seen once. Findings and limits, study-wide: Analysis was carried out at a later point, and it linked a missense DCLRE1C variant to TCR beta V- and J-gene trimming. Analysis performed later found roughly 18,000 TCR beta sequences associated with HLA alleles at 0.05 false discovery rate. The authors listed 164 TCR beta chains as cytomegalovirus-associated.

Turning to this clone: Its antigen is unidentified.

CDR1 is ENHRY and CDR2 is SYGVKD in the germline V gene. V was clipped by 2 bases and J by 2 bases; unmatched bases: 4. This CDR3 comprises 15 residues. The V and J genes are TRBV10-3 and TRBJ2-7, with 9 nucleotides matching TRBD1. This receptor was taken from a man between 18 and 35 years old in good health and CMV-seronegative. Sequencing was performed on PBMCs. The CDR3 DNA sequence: TGTGCCATCAGTGAGGGACAGGGGCTTCCCTACGAGCAGTACTTC. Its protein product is CAISEGQGLPYEQYF.